The 2 T cell receptor beta chains in this list originate from one sample, sequenced in a study of T cell responses to AZD1222 COVID-19 vaccine (dated by TCRdb to the early 2020s). According to the study, the label for this sample's time point signals: baseline before first vaccination. The library was prepared using the immunoSEQ multiplex PCR assay. TCRdb's version of the immuneACCESS table is confined to in-frame rearrangements and falls short of the full clone set. An unresolved V gene accounts for under half of the shortfall where checked; the remainder is of unknown origin. The sample yields approximately 100,000 clones; 91% were counted once. Of the sample, less than 55% falls within the top ten clones. The sample here was peripheral blood, taken on day 0 of AZD1222 vaccination. Source of these receptors: an adult in good health.

J is TRBJ2-2 and V is TRBV25-1, with 7 positions matching TRBD1. Germline V gene data show CDR1 as MGHDK and CDR2 as SYGVNS. The CDR3 runs to 14 residues. Trimming took 4 bases from V and 7 from J; bases not matched to a gene: 6. Here the CDR3 reads CASSARQGNGELFF. CDR3 coding DNA: TGTGCCAGCAGTGCGCGACAGGGTAACGGGGAGCTGTTTTTT.

This chain uses TRBV30 with TRBJ1-1; D call uncertain. This CDR3 is built from 14 residues. Per the germline V gene, CDR1 is GTSNPN and CDR2 is SVGIG (reference sequence). Trimming cost V 0 bases and J 4 bases, with 12 bases left between them. This CDR3 reads CAWSVGGSGTEAFF. CDR3 in DNA: TGTGCCTGGAGTGTTGGAGGGTCAGGCACTGAAGCTTTCTTT.